Listed below are T cell receptor beta chains from one sample, sequenced in a study of blood T cell repertoires in COVID-19. TCRdb's table, derived via immunoSEQ multiplex PCR, lists solely in-frame clones and lacks some. The top ten clones hold 4% to 5.5% of a sample with around 94,000 clones, roughly 87% of them seen once. Sequenced input: peripheral blood. Receptors originate from a woman aged 50 to 65 with COVID-19, enrolled during active disease. CDR3s leave out the opening cysteine and the closing phenylalanine or tryptophan. For some rows the clone size is stated as once, few or many, or as a class when expanded; others skip it.

j_call v_call clone_size cdr3_aa
TRBJ2-7 TRBV4-3 NA ASSQIRDRASEQY
TRBJ2-7 TRBV7-3 NA ASSLGQGRAYEQY
TRBJ1-2 TRBV5-6 many ASSLAQGINYGYT
TRBJ1-4 TRBV11-2 NA ASSLAGLGGNEKLF
TRBJ1-4 TRBV24-1 once ATSDLEQGAANEKLF
TRBJ2-2 TRBV4-2 NA ASSPISGVNTGELF
TRBJ2-4 TRBV4-1 once ASSQESGSSIQY
TRBJ1-3 TRBV6-6 NA ASSYLGTGSNTIY
TRBJ1-2 TRBV6-5 NA ASTHRPGHFGYT
TRBJ1-6 TRBV4-1 NA ASSQGESSNSPLH
TRBJ2-2 TRBV18 NA ASSPPVDRGPVGELF
TRBJ1-2 TRBV4-1 NA ASSQGAGWDGYT
TRBJ1-3 TRBV5-1 once ASSLYGGPSSGNTIY
TRBJ2-1 TRBV4-1 NA ASSQAGSGGAHNEQF
TRBJ1-4 TRBV6-5 NA ASSPFREKLF
TRBJ1-6 TRBV7-2 once ASSPIPTERNSPLH
TRBJ1-2 TRBV28 NA ASKFSGGYGYT
TRBJ2-5 TRBV2 NA ASRDNQETQY
TRBJ2-7 TRBV4-2 few ASSLGQGAAYEQY
TRBJ1-1 TRBV30 NA AWSVLTGSNTEAF
TRBJ1-6 TRBV4-2 NA ASSQDGGLINSPLH
TRBJ2-2 TRBV3-1/TRBV3-2 NA ASSQPPTGELF
TRBJ1-2 TRBV4-2 NA ASSQDGTGSGYGYT
TRBJ2-5 TRBV3-1/TRBV3-2 NA ASSQGTGWETQY
TRBJ2-7 TRBV10-3 NA AISEMSSGEQY
TRBJ2-3 TRBV6-2/TRBV6-3 NA ASSYWGLADTDTQY
TRBJ1-1 TRBV7-2 NA ASSIQVNTEAF
TRBJ2-2 TRBV7-6 NA ASSSLGTSGGAGGTGELF
TRBJ2-7 TRBV14 NA ASSQDPGNYEQY
TRBJ2-1 TRBV5-6 NA ASSVLAGGDEQF
TRBJ1-1 TRBV14 NA ASSRSQPAGLRTEAF
TRBJ1-6 TRBV30 NA AWSALRDSNSPLH
TRBJ2-2 TRBV18 NA ASSWGRNSRGLASNTGELF
TRBJ2-2 TRBV24-1 NA ATSSGTANTGELF
TRBJ2-7 TRBV6-5 NA ASSYDLDRSSYEQY
TRBJ1-4 TRBV6-5 NA ATPGVRGGKLF
TRBJ2-2 TRBV5-1 NA ASGDPGQITGELF
TRBJ2-5 TRBV5-4 NA ASSLAGLETQY
TRBJ1-4 TRBV15 NA ATSRKRQGGEKLF
TRBJ2-2 TRBV14 NA ASSQAGIDTGELF
TRBJ1-4 TRBV6-5 NA ASSGLINEKLF
TRBJ2-3 TRBV12-5 NA ASAPRLDFTDTQY
TRBJ2-5 TRBV5-4 NA ASSFAGTLGAQY
TRBJ2-7 TRBV4-2 NA ASSQGIGRGKFYEQY
TRBJ2-2 TRBV28 NA ASSFGGDNTGELF
TRBJ1-4 TRBV19 NA ASSEGTGVEKLF